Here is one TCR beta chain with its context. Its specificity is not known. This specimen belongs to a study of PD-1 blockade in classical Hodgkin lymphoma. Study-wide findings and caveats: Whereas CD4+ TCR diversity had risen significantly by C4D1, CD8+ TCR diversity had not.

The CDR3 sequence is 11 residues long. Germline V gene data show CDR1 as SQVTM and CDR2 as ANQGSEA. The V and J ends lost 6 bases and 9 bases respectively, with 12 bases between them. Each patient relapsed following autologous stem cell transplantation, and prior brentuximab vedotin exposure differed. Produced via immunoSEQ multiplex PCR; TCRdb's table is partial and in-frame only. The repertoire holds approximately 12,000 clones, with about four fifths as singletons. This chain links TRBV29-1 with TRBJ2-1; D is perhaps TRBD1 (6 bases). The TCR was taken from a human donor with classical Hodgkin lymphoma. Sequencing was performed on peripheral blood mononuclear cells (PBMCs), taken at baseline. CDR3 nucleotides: TGCAGCGTCCGGGACACGCGTGAGCAGTTCTTC. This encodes CSVRDTREQFF.